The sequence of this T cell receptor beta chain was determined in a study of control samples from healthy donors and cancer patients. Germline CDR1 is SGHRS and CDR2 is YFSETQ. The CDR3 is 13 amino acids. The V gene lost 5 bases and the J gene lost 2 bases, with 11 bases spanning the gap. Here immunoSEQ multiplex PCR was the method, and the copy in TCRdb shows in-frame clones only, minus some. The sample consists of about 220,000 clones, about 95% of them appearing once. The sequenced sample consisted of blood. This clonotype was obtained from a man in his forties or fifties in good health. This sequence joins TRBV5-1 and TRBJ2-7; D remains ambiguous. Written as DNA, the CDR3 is TGCGCCAGCAGTCCCCAACCCCCCTACGAGCAGTACTTC. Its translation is CASSPQPPYEQYF. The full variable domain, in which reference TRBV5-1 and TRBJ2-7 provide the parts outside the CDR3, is KAGVTQTPRYLIKTRGQQVTLSCSPISGHRSVSWYQQTPGQGLQFLFEYFSETQRNKGNFPGRFSGRQFSNSRSEMNVSTLELGDSALYLCASSPQPPYEQYFGPGTRLTVT.